This T cell receptor (beta chain) originates from a study of blood T cell repertoires in COVID-19. Profiled with immunoSEQ multiplex PCR; TCRdb holds only in-frame clones, not every one. Of a few hundred thousand clones in the sample, roughly 87% were seen once. Per the germline V gene, CDR1 is SEHNR and CDR2 is FQNEAQ (reference sequence). V gave up 6 bases and J gave up 5 bases, with 23 bases separating them. CDR3 length: 17 residues. The rearrangement links TRBV7-9 to TRBJ2-1; D may be TRBD2 (7 bases). Material for sequencing was peripheral blood. The receptor comes from a man aged 18 to 29 with active or convalescent COVID-19. The CDR3 sequence is CASRNSGAGVRNNEQFF. The CDR3 nucleotides read TGTGCCAGCAGGAACTCGGGGGCGGGAGTTAGAAACAATGAGCAGTTCTTC.